Below, 15 T cell receptor beta chains from the same sample are listed, as sequenced in a study of T cells in Graves' hyperthyroidism and ophthalmopathy. TCR beta CDR3 regions were amplified from RNA. First-round RT-PCR of the TCR CDR3 relied on the HTBI primer set. TCRdb re-analysed the multiplex PCR reads in MiXCR, keeping a single row per CDR3 protein. In the table there are about 400,000 distinct CDR3 sequences, about 15% of which are singletons. Sequenced: blood. All receptors come from a woman in her thirties with Graves' hyperthyroidism.

The CDR3 is CAISVGGTVNAGELFF. CDR3 sequence (DNA): TGTGCCATCAGTGTTGGGGGGACGGTGAATGCCGGGGAGCTGTTTTTT. This rearrangement joins TRBV10-3 to TRBJ2-2; possibly TRBD2 for D (6 bases). This CDR3 spans 16 amino acids. The V and J ends lost 4 bases and 6 bases respectively, with 18 bases between them. Germline CDR1 is ENHRY and CDR2 is SYGVKD.

This clonotype was recorded a few times. This sequence joins TRBV24-1 and TRBJ2-1, with TRBD2 matching over 14 bases. J lost 4 bases, V lost 7 bases, and 11 bases had no gene match. Germline V CDR1 and CDR2: KGHDR, SFDVKD. There are 18 residues in the CDR3. The CDR3 here is CATSDWGLAGDSYNEQFF. DNA for the CDR3: TGTGCCACCAGCGACTGGGGACTAGCGGGAGACTCTTACAATGAGCAGTTCTTC.

This chain uses TRBV5-8 with TRBJ2-1, with 10 positions matching TRBD2. Per the germline V gene, CDR1 is SGHTS and CDR2 is YDEGEE. The CDR3 has 14 amino acids. V shed 3 bases, J shed 7 bases, and the junction held 4 bases outside the gene matches. CDR3 sequence (DNA): TGTGCCAGCAGCTCTCCGGGACTAGCGAATGAGCAGTTCTTC. Protein product: CASSSPGLANEQFF.

This chain connects TRBV29-1 to TRBJ2-2; possible D gene TRBD1, 7 bases. This CDR3 region has 13 residues. The ends were cut back, 6 bases at V and 6 bases at J, with 14 bases in the middle. Germline CDR1 SQVTM, CDR2 ANQGSEA. The CDR3 coding sequence is TGCAGCGTCGGGCGCAGGGGGGCCGGGGAGCTGTTTTTT. Translating gives CSVGRRGAGELFF.

The V gene is TRBV7-3, the J gene TRBJ2-1; 9 bases line up with TRBD2. This CDR3 has 15 amino acids. V gave up 5 bases and J gave up 6 bases; unmatched junction bases: 8. CDR1 SGHTA and CDR2 FQGTGA come from the germline V gene. The CDR3 sequence: CASSPGVAGVNEQFF. CDR3 nucleotides: TGTGCCAGCAGCCCCGGGGTAGCGGGAGTCAATGAGCAGTTCTTC.

A note on this clonotype: A much larger clone differs from this one at a single base, so this may be a read error. The rearrangement uses TRBV10-3 and TRBJ2-1, with a weak D call TRBD2 (5 bases). Between the trimmed V and J ends, which lost 10 bases and 3 bases, there was a span of 16 bases. This CDR3 comprises 14 residues. CDR1 and CDR2 (germline): ENHRY, SYGVKD. The CDR3 region has the DNA TGTGCCAGCAATGAGCGGAGCTTCTACAATGAGCAGTTCTTC. Residues: CASNERSFYNEQFF.

This clonotype was seen at least ten times. This rearrangement joins TRBV30 to TRBJ2-7; D is uncertain. CDR1 and CDR2 (germline): GTSNPN, SVGIG (reference sequence). This CDR3 is built from 11 residues. With 0 bases removed from V and 2 bases from J, the gap between germline ends came to 2 bases. The CDR3 loop reads CAWSVTYEQYF. The CDR3, as DNA: TGTGCCTGGAGTGTAACCTACGAGCAGTACTTC.

This clonotype was picked up a small number of times. The chain links TRBV28 to TRBJ2-2; 10 bases line up with TRBD2. J gave up 5 bases and V 5 bases, and 2 bases lay outside the gene matches. The CDR3 is made up of 14 amino acids. Germline CDR1 reads MDHEN; CDR2 reads SYDVKM. The CDR3 reads CASSASGRTGELFF. The CDR3 DNA is TGTGCCAGCAGTGCTAGCGGGAGAACCGGGGAGCTGTTTTTT.

V usage is TRBV29-1 and J usage is TRBJ2-4; D is possibly TRBD1 or TRBD2 (6 bases each). Germline CDR1 is SQVTM and CDR2 is ANQGSEA. Trimming took off 5 bases at V and 0 bases at J, with 14 bases between the two ends. This CDR3 region has 15 residues. CDR3 nucleotides: TGCAGCGTTAAGGGGGACTCGACAGCCAAAAACATTCAGTACTTC. Its translation: CSVKGDSTAKNIQYF. Full variable domain (missing parts from reference TRBV29-1 and TRBJ2-4): SAVISQKPSRDICQRGTSLTIQCQVDSQVTMMFWYRQQPGQSLTLIATANQGSEATYESGFVIDKFPISRPNLTFSTLTVSNMSPEDSSIYLCSVKGDSTAKNIQYFGAGTRLSVL.

In this sample, this clonotype turned up many times. The chain employs TRBV5-1 and TRBJ2-2, with 12 bases lining up with TRBD1. CDR3 length: 15 amino acids. The germline V gene encodes CDR1 SGHRS and CDR2 YFSETQ. The ends lost 6 bases at V and 5 bases at J; junction bases unmatched: 5. CDR3 coding DNA: TGCGCCAGCAAGGAGGGACAGGGGGCAACCGGGGAGCTGTTTTTT. Translating gives CASKEGQGATGELFF. The whole variable domain, remainder taken from reference TRBV5-1 and TRBJ2-2, is KAGVTQTPRYLIKTRGQQVTLSCSPISGHRSVSWYQQTPGQGLQFLFEYFSETQRNKGNFPGRFSGRQFSNSRSEMNVSTLELGDSALYLCASKEGQGATGELFFGEGSRLTVL.

This clonotype was seen a few times. The genes are TRBV5-1 and TRBJ2-7; TRBD2 agrees at 7 bases. Trimming at V came to 0 bases and at J to 2 bases, leaving 8 bases not matched to a gene. Germline assignment: CDR1 SGHRS and CDR2 YFSETQ. This CDR3 has 16 residues. The CDR3 spells CASSLAAGTTTYEQYF. CDR3 in DNA: TGCGCCAGCAGCTTGGCAGCGGGGACTACTACCTACGAGCAGTACTTC.

This clonotype has a count of ten or more. The chain employs TRBV27 and TRBJ1-2; D remains unclear. The CDR3 sequence is 11 residues long. Germline V gene lookup returns CDR1 MNHEY and CDR2 SMNVEV (reference sequence). V lost 7 bases to trimming and J lost 6 bases, with 9 bases between them. The CDR3 reads CASTPPDGYTF. The CDR3 DNA reads TGTGCCAGCACCCCGCCGGATGGCTACACCTTC.

The gene calls are TRBV5-1 and TRBJ2-3; D gene unclear. The length of the CDR3 is 15 residues. V was shortened by 2 bases and J by 0 bases, with 10 bases between the two germline ends. Germline-derived CDR1 and CDR2 are SGHRS and YFSETQ. The CDR3 DNA sequence: TGCGCCAGCAGCTTCCAAGACCATAGCACAGATACGCAGTATTTT. Amino acids: CASSFQDHSTDTQYF.

This clonotype appeared many times. This chain joins TRBV30 and TRBJ2-7; 10 bases map to TRBD2. Germline CDR1 GTSNPN, CDR2 SVGIG (reference sequence). Unmatched junction bases numbered 9, after V lost 5 bases and J lost 2 bases. The CDR3 is 15 residues long. CDR3 sequence (DNA): TGTGCCTGGGTTCCCCGGCTAGCGGGGGCCTACGAGCAGTACTTC. Protein: CAWVPRLAGAYEQYF.

This clonotype has ten or more counts. The chain links TRBV5-1 to TRBJ1-6, with D perhaps matching TRBD1 (6 bases). Trimming took off 2 bases at V and 8 bases at J, with 8 bases between the two ends. CDR1 SGHRS and CDR2 YFSETQ come from the germline V gene. The CDR3 sequence is 13 residues long. CDR3 bases: TGCGCCAGCAGCTTCAGGGGAGATTCACCCCTCCACTTT. It specifies CASSFRGDSPLHF.